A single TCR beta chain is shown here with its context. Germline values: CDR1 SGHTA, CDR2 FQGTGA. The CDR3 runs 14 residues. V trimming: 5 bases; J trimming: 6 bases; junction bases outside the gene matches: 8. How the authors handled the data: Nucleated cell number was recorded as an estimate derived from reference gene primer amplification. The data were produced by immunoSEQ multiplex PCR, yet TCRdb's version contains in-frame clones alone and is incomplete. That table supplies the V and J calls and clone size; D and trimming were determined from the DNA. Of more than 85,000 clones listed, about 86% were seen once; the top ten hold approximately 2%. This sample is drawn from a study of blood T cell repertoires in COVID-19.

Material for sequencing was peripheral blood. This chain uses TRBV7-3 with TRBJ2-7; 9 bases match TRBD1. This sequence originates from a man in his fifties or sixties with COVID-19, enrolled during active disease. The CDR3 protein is CASSPGTGTPEQYF. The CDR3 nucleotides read TGTGCCAGCAGCCCCGGGACAGGGACCCCCGAGCAGTACTTC. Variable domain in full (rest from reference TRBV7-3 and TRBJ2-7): GAGVSQTPSNKVTEKGKYVELRCDPISGHTALYWYRQSLGQGPEFLIYFQGTGAADDSGLPNDRFFAVRPEGSVSTLKIQRTERGDSAVYLCASSPGTGTPEQYFGPGTRLTVT.